This record concerns one T cell receptor (beta chain) sequence. The CDR3 contains 15 residues. V lost 5 bases and J lost 4; bases outside the gene matches: 5. Germline V CDR1 and CDR2: SGDLS, YYNGEE. Generated by immunoSEQ multiplex PCR, the TCRdb table keeps only in-frame clones and is missing some. In the table there are fewer than 300,000 clones, roughly 80% of which are singletons. The data derive from a study of blood T cell repertoires in COVID-19. Sequenced: PBMCs or T cells enriched from blood (not recorded which). The chain joins TRBV9 to TRBJ2-2; 10 bases map to TRBD1. The sequence came from a man aged 35-49 years who had been exposed to COVID-19. CDR3 nucleotide sequence: TGTGCCAGCAGGGGACAGGGGAGCGGCACCGGGGAGCTGTTTTTT. Residues: CASRGQGSGTGELFF.